The clone carrying this T cell receptor (beta chain) was recorded a few times. What it binds is unknown. The sample originates from a study of early T cells in non-severe SARS-CoV-2 infection. Study-level background: Sequencing used unsorted whole-blood bulk RNA, so chains lack pairing. General study findings and limits: Matching against VDJdb likely underestimated virus-specific expansions, favoring anti-spike CD8.

The length of the CDR3 is 17 residues. The V gene end was trimmed by 5 bases and the J gene end by 5 bases; junction bases not matched to a gene: 10. Germline CDR1 is SEHNR and CDR2 is FQNEAQ (reference sequence). Attached unique molecular identifiers marked individual cDNA molecules. In TCRdb, the 5' RACE reads were re-called with MiXCR into one record per CDR3 protein. This sample yields about 77,000 distinct CDR3 sequences, of which 5% are seen a single time; under 8% belongs to the top ten. Sequenced here: whole blood, sampled at baseline. This sequence originates from an adult who was a healthcare worker with PCR-confirmed SARS-CoV-2 infection or an uninfected control (not recorded which). The rearrangement links TRBV7-9 to TRBJ2-3; 13 nucleotides match TRBD2. The CDR3 sequence is CASSPRTSGSTLDTQYF. The CDR3 DNA reads as TGTGCCAGCAGCCCCCGGACTAGCGGGAGTACTTTAGATACGCAGTATTTT.